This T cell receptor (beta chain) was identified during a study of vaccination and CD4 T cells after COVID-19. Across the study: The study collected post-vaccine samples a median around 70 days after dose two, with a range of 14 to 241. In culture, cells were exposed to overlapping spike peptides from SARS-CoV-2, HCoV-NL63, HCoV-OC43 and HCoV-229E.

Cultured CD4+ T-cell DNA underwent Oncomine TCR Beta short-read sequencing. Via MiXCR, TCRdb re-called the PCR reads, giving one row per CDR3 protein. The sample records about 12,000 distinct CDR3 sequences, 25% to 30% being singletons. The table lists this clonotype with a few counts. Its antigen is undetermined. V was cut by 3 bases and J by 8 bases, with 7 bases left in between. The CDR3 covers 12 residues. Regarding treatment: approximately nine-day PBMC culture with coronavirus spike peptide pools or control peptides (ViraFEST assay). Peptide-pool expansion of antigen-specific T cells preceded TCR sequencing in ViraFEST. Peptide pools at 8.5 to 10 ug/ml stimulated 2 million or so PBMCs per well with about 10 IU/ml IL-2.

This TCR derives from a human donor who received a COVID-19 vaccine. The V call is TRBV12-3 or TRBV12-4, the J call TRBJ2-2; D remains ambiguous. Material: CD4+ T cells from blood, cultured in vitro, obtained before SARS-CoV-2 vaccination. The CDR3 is CASSFSSGELFF. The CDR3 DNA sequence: TGTGCCAGCAGTTTTTCCTCGGGGGAGCTGTTTTTT.